Listed here are 8 T cell receptor beta chains from one sample, sequenced in a study of OX40 agonist ivuxolimab in advanced cancers. Using immunoSEQ multiplex PCR, the repertoire was profiled, and TCRdb retains in-frame clones only, with some absent. Of around 99,000 clones listed, roughly 89% were seen once; the top ten hold roughly 0.16%. The material was CD4+ or CD8+ T cells sorted from blood, obtained in a trial of the OX40 agonist ivuxolimab. These receptors were obtained from an adult with an advanced solid tumor such as melanoma, head and neck, liver or kidney cancer.

The J gene is TRBJ2-7, the V gene TRBV6-1; D is perhaps TRBD1 (6 bases). Germline V lookup: CDR1 MNHNS, CDR2 SASEGT. The germline V and J ends were trimmed by 2 bases and 2 bases, with 13 bases remaining between them. The CDR3 has 15 amino acids. The CDR3 spells CASSESGTRAYEQYF. CDR3 bases: TGTGCCAGCAGTGAATCGGGGACACGCGCCTACGAGCAGTACTTC.

CDR3 in DNA: TGTGCCAGCAGTCCCCCTGGACGCGAGCAGTACTTC. As protein: CASSPPGREQYF. This chain connects TRBV27 to TRBJ2-7; D is unresolved. V was clipped by 5 bases and J by 6 bases, with 11 bases between them. In germline, CDR1 is MNHEY, CDR2 SMNVEV (reference sequence). The CDR3 is 12 residues long.

This chain uses TRBV21-1 with TRBJ2-7; TRBD1, the D gene given by the table, was not confirmed from the DNA. TRBV21-1 constitutes a pseudogene. The CDR3 runs to 15 residues. The CDR3 loop reads CASSCYRGSSYEQYF. CDR3 nucleotides: TGTGCCAGCAGCTGCTATAGGGGGAGCTCCTACGAGCAGTACTTC.

This chain links TRBV30 with TRBJ1-1; a weak D match, TRBD1 (5 bases). The V and J ends lost 8 bases and 1 base respectively, with 8 bases between them. The CDR3 consists of 11 residues. Germline CDR1 is GTSNPN and CDR2 is SVGIG (reference sequence). CDR3 coding DNA: TGTGCCGGTACAGGGAACACTGAAGCTTTCTTT. Amino acid sequence: CAGTGNTEAFF.

The chain is built from TRBV2 and TRBJ2-2; D ambiguous. Trimming shortened V by 2 bases and J by 5 bases, and 9 bases separated the two germline ends. The CDR3 extends over 14 amino acids. Germline V gene data show CDR1 as SNHLY and CDR2 as FYNNEI. In nucleotides, the CDR3 is TGTGCCAGCAGTGAATTAACGGCAACCGGGGAGCTGTTTTTT. It yields the protein CASSELTATGELFF.

V is TRBV28 and J is TRBJ1-4; 9 bases match TRBD1. The germline V gene has CDR1 MDHEN and CDR2 SYDVKM. V trimming: 2 bases; J trimming: 0 bases; junction bases outside the gene matches: 10. There are 19 residues in the CDR3. This CDR3 is CASSLEQGAPLSTNEKLFF. The CDR3 DNA is TGTGCCAGCAGTTTAGAACAGGGGGCACCTCTCTCAACTAATGAAAAACTGTTTTTT.

V usage is TRBV4-1 and J usage is TRBJ1-2, with 7 nucleotides matching TRBD1. The J segment lost 8 bases and the V segment lost 2 bases, leaving 8 bases of the junction unmatched. The V gene's germline CDR1 is MGHRA and CDR2 YSYEKL. The CDR3 consists of 14 residues. The CDR3 is CASSQTDRLHGYTF. The CDR3 nucleotides read TGCGCCAGCAGCCAAACGGACAGGTTACACGGCTACACCTTC.

The chain carries TRBV30 and TRBJ1-6, with TRBD1 as a possible D gene (6 bases). Trimming took off 4 bases at V and 8 bases at J, with 9 bases between the two ends. Per germline, CDR1 GTSNPN and CDR2 SVGIG (reference sequence). The CDR3 has 12 amino acids. The DNA of the CDR3 is TGTGCCTGGAACAGGGTTGATTCACCCCTCCACTTT. Encoded protein: CAWNRVDSPLHF.